This is a list of T cell receptor beta chains from one sample in a study of identical twins. A single record per CDR3 protein comes from TCRdb applying MiXCR to the 5' RACE reads. The table records 400,000 to 550,000 distinct CDR3 sequences, less than 25% of them present only once. This same sample was also part of a study on T cells expressing NK-cell markers.

The sequencing sample was made of CD4+ T cells sorted from blood. The receptor set was obtained from a woman between 18 and 29 years old in good health. CDR3s include the opening cysteine and the closing phenylalanine or tryptophan.

J gene	V gene	CDR3 protein
TRBJ1-2	TRBV3-1	CASSQESRDGYTF
TRBJ2-3	TRBV9	CASSGGGNTQYF
TRBJ2-1	TRBV2	CASSAAGVLHEQFF
TRBJ2-3	TRBV20-1	CSARDFLEQYF
TRBJ2-7	TRBV15	CATSRDRQGAYEQYF
TRBJ2-7	TRBV7-2	CASRGTSGRVEQYF
TRBJ1-5	TRBV7-3	CASSPGTSYSNQPQHF
TRBJ2-7	TRBV7-8	CASSLGGQTYEQYF
TRBJ2-3	TRBV3-1	CASSPARGPAPSDTQYF
TRBJ1-2	TRBV7-9	CASSSPSGQTNYGYTF
TRBJ2-4	TRBV19	CASSPSRDVSGHQYF
TRBJ1-1	TRBV12-3/TRBV12-4	CASSLQGVGNTEAFF
TRBJ1-5	TRBV19	CASSPLGYSNQPQHF
TRBJ1-3	TRBV4-1	CASSQRRTRIGESDTIYF
TRBJ2-3	TRBV20-1	CSARPGGDTQYF
TRBJ2-2	TRBV20-1	CSAPGQANTGELFF
TRBJ1-5	TRBV27	CASSLEGPVYNQPQHF
TRBJ2-3	TRBV11-2	CASSYRLAGGTRADTQYF
TRBJ2-1	TRBV12-3/TRBV12-4	CASSELAGYNEQFF
TRBJ2-5	TRBV10-1	CASPGLVQETQYF
TRBJ2-1	TRBV5-1	CASSPSSSSYNEQFF
TRBJ2-3	TRBV5-6	CASSFTGATDTQYF
TRBJ2-5	TRBV20-1	CSAPSRGQETQYF
TRBJ2-1	TRBV12-3/TRBV12-4	CASSLASGVNEQFF
TRBJ1-2	TRBV5-1	CASSLEGSYGYTF
TRBJ1-3	TRBV7-9	CASSTGQGTSANTIYF
TRBJ2-7	TRBV18	CASSPQRDEQYF
TRBJ1-1	TRBV12-3/TRBV12-4	CASLLGGVTEAFF
TRBJ2-5	TRBV7-2	CASSLSGRAGQETQYF
TRBJ2-1	TRBV7-9	CASSLNHYNEQFF
TRBJ2-3	TRBV5-1	CASTTGGTHTDTQYF
TRBJ2-6	TRBV6-1	CASSPTAPGANVLTF
TRBJ2-4	TRBV6-1	CAWLQGFQNIQYF